This TCR beta chain originates from a study of cytomegalovirus exposure and HLA in healthy donors. The germline V gene encodes CDR1 MGHRA and CDR2 YSYEKL. Trimming cost V 3 bases and J 10 bases, with 9 bases left between them. CDR3 size: 11 residues. PCR primers comprised 60 Vbeta and 13 Jbeta primers. Profiled with immunoSEQ multiplex PCR; TCRdb holds only in-frame clones, not every one. The sample records around 280,000 clones, 70% to 90% being singletons. On this clone itself: The antigen remains undetermined.

General study findings and limits: Common viral pathogens (according to a later analysis) appeared linked to several of the most significant clusters. Researchers reportedly found TCR beta sequences accurately predicted most subjects' HLA-A and HLA-B alleles.

This receptor was taken from a young woman in good health and CMV-seronegative. V and J are TRBV4-1 and TRBJ1-1; D call uncertain. Material for sequencing was PBMCs. The CDR3 region is CASSHAEIAFF. As DNA, the CDR3 is TGCGCCAGCAGCCACGCGGAAATAGCTTTCTTT.